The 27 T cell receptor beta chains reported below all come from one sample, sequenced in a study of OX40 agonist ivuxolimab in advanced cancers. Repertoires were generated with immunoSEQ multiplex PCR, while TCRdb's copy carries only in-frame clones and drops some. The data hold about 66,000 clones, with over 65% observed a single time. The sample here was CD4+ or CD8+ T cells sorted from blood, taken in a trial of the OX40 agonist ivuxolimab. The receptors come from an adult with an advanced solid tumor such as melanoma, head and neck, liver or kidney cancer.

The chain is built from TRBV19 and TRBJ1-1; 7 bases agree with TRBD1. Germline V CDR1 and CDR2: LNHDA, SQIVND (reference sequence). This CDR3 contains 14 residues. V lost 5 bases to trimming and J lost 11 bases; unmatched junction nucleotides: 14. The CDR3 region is CASSAHNRGNEAFF. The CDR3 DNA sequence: TGTGCCAGTAGTGCCCACAACAGGGGAAATGAGGCTTTCTTT. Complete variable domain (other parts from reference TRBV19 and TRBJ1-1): DGGITQSPKYLFRKEGQNVTLSCEQNLNHDAMYWYRQDPGQGLRLIYYSQIVNDFQKGDIAEGYSVSREKKESFPLTVTSAQKNPTAFYLCASSAHNRGNEAFFGQGTRLTVV.

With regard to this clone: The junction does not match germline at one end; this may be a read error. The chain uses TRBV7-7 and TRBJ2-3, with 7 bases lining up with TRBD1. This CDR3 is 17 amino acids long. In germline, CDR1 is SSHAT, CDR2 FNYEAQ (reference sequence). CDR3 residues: CASSLARTGRYTDTQYF. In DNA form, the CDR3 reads TGTGCTAGCAGCTTAGCTCGGACAGGCCGCTACACAGATACGCAGTATTTT.

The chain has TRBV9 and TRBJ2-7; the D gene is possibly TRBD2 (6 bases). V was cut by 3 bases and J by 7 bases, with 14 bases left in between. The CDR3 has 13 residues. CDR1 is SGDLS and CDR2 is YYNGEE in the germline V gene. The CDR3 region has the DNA TGTGCCAGCAGCGCAGGAGTGGGGGGTGAGCAGTACTTC. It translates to CASSAGVGGEQYF.

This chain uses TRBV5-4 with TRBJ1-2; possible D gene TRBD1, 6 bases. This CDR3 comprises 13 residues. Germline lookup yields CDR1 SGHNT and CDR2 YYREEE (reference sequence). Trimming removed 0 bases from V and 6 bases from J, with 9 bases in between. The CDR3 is CASSLARGNGYTF. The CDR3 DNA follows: TGTGCCAGCAGCTTGGCCAGGGGAAATGGCTACACCTTC.

DNA of the CDR3: TGTGCCAGCACCTCCCGGCAGGGCACTTACAATGAGCAGTTCTTC. Its translation is CASTSRQGTYNEQFF. The gene calls are TRBV7-2 and TRBJ2-1; D possibly corresponds to TRBD1 (5 bases). Germline assignment: CDR1 SGHTA and CDR2 FQGNSA. Trimming cost V 7 bases and J 4 bases, with 17 bases left between them. This CDR3 spans 15 amino acids.

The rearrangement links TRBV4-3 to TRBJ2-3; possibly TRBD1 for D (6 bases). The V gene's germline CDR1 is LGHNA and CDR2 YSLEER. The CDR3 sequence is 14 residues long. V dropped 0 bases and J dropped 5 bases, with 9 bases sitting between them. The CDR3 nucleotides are TGCGCCAGCAGCCAAGATCGAGGGGGAGATACGCAGTATTTT. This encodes CASSQDRGGDTQYF.

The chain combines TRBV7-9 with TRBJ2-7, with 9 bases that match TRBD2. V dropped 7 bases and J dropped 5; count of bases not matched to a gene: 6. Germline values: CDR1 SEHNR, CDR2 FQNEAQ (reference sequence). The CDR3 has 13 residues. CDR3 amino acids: CASTGLAIHEQYF. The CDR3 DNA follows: TGTGCCAGCACCGGACTAGCGATCCACGAGCAGTACTTC.

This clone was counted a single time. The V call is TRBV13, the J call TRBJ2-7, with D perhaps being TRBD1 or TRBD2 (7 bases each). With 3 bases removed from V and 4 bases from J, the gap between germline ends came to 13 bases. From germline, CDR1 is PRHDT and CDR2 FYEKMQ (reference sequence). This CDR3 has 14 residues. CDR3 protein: CASSLGGGGYEQYF. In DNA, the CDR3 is TGTGCCAGCAGCTTGGGAGGGGGCGGGTACGAGCAGTACTTC.

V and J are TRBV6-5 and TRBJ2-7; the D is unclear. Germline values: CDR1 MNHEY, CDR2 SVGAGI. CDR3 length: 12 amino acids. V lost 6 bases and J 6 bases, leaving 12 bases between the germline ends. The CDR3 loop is CASRDPATEQYF. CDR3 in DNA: TGTGCCAGCAGGGACCCTGCGACCGAGCAGTACTTC.

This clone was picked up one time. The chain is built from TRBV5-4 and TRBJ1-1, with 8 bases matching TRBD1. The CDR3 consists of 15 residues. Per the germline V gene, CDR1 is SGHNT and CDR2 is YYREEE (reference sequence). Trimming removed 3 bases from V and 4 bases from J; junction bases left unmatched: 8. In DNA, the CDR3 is TGTGCCAGCAGCTGGGGGGACAGGATATTCACTGAAGCTTTCTTT. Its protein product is CASSWGDRIFTEAFF. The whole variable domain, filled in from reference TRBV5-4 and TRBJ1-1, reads ETGVTQSPTHLIKTRGQQVTLRCSSQSGHNTVSWYQQALGQGPQFIFQYYREEENGRGNFPPRFSGLQFPNYSSELNVNALELDDSALYLCASSWGDRIFTEAFFGQGTRLTVV.

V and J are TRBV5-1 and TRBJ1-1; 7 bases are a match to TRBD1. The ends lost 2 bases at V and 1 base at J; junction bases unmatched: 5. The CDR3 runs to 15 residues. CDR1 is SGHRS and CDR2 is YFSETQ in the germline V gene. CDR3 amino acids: CASSFTGEANTEAFF. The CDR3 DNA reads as TGCGCCAGCAGCTTTACAGGGGAAGCGAACACTGAAGCTTTCTTT.

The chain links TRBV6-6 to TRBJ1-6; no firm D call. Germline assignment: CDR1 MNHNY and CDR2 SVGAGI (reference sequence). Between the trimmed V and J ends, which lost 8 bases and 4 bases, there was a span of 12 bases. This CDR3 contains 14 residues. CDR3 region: CASLDNSYNSPLHF. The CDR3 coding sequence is TGTGCCAGCCTCGACAACTCGTATAATTCACCCCTCCACTTT.

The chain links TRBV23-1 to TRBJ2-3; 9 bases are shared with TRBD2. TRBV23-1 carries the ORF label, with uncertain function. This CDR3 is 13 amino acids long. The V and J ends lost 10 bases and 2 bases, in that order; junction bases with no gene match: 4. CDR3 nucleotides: TGCGCCATTAGCGGGGGTTTCACAGATACGCAGTATTTT. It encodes CAISGGFTDTQYF.

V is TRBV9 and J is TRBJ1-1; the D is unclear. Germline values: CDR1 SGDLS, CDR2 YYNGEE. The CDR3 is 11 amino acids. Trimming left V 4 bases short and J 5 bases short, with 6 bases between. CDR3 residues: CASSPGTEAFF. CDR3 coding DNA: TGTGCCAGCAGCCCCGGGACTGAAGCTTTCTTT.

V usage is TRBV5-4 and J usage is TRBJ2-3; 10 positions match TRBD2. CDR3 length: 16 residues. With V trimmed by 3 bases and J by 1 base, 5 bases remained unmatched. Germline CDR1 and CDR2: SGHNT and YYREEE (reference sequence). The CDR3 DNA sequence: TGTGCCAGCAGCTCCCCTAGCGGGGGCGGCACAGATACGCAGTATTTT. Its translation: CASSSPSGGGTDTQYF.

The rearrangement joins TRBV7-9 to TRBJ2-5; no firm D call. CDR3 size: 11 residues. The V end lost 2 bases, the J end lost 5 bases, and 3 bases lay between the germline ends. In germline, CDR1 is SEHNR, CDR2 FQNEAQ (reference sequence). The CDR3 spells CASSLWETQYF. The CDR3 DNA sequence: TGTGCCAGCAGCTTATGGGAGACCCAGTACTTC. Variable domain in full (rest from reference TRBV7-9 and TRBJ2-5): DTGVSQNPRHKITKRGQNVTFRCDPISEHNRLYWYRQTLGQGPEFLTYFQNEAQLEKSRLLSDRFSAERPKGSFSTLEIQRTEQGDSAMYLCASSLWETQYFGPGTRLLVL.

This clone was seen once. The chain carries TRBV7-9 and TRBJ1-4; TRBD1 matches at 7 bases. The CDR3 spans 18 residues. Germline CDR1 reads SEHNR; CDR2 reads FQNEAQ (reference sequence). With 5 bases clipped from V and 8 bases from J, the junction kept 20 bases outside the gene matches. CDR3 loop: CASSHYRGTASGNEKLFF. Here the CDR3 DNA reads TGTGCCAGCAGCCACTACCGAGGGACAGCCTCGGGCAACGAAAAACTGTTTTTT. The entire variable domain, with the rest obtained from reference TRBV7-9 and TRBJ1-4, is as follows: DTGVSQNPRHKITKRGQNVTFRCDPISEHNRLYWYRQTLGQGPEFLTYFQNEAQLEKSRLLSDRFSAERPKGSFSTLEIQRTEQGDSAMYLCASSHYRGTASGNEKLFFGSGTQLSVL.

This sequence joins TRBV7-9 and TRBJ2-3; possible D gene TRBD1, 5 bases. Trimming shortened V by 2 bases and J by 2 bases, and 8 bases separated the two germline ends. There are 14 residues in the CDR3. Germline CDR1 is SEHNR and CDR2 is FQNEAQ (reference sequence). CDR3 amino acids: CASSLRGSTDTQYF. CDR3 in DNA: TGTGCCAGCAGCTTAAGGGGATCCACAGATACGCAGTATTTT.

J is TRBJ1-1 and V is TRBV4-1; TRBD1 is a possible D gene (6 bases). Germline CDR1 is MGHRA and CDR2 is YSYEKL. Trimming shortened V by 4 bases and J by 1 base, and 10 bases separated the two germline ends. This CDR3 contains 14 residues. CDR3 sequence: CASSLKQGNTEAFF. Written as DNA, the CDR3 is TGCGCCAGCAGCCTTAAACAGGGGAACACTGAAGCTTTCTTT.

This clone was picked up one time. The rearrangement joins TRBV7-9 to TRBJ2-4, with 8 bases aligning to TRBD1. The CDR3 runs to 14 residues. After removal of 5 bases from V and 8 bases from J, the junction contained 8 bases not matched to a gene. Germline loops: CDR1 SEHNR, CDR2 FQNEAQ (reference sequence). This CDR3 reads CASSAPGGHDIQYF. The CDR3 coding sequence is TGTGCCAGCAGCGCCCCAGGGGGCCATGACATTCAGTACTTC.

CDR3 region: CSARPQGDGYTF. Written as DNA, the CDR3 is TGCAGCGCCAGACCCCAGGGGGATGGCTACACCTTC. This chain links TRBV29-1 with TRBJ1-2; TRBD1 aligns across 7 bases. This CDR3 region has 12 residues. Looked up from germline, CDR1 is SQVTM and CDR2 is ANQGSEA. Trimming removed 7 bases from V and 6 bases from J; junction bases left unmatched: 8.

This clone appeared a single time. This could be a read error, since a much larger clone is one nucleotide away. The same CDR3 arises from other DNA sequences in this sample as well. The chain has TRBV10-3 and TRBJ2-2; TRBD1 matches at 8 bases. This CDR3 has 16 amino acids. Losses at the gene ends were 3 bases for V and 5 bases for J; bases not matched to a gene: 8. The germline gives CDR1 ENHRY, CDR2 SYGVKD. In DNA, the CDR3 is TGTGCCATCAGTGAAGGGCAGGGGGCGATTACCGGGGAGCTGTTTTTT. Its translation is CAISEGQGAITGELFF.

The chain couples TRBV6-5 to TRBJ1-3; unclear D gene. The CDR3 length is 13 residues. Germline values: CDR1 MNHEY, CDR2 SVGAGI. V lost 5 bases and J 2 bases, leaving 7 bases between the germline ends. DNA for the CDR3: TGTGCCAGCAGTGTTACAGCTGGAAACACCATATATTTT. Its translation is CASSVTAGNTIYF.

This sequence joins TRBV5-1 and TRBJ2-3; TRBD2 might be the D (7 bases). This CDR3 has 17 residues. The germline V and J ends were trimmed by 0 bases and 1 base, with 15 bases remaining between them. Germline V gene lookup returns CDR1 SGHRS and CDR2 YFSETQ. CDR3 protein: CASSLELRGAGTDTQYF. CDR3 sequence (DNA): TGCGCCAGCAGCTTGGAACTCCGGGGGGCTGGCACAGATACGCAGTATTTT.

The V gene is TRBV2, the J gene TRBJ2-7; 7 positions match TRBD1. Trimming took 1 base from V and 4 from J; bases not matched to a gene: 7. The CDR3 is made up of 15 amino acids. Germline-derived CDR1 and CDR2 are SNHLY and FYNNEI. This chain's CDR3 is CASSEEGGAVYEQYF. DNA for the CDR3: TGTGCCAGCAGTGAAGAAGGGGGCGCAGTTTACGAGCAGTACTTC. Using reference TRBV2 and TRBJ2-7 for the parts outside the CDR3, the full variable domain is EPEVTQTPSHQVTQMGQEVILRCVPISNHLYFYWYRQILGQKVEFLVSFYNNEISEKSEIFDDQFSVERPDGSNFTLKIRSTKLEDSAMYFCASSEEGGAVYEQYFGPGTRLTVT.

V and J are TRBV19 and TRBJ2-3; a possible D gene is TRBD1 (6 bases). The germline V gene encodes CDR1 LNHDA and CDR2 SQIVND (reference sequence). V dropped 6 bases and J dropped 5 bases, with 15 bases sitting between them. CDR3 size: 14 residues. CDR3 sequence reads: CASRYRAREDTQYF. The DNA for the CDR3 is TGTGCCAGTAGGTACAGGGCCCGTGAAGATACGCAGTATTTT.

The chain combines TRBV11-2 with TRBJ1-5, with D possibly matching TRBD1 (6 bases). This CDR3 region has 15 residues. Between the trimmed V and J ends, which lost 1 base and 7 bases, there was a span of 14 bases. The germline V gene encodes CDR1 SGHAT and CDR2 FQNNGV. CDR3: CASSLVGGSWQPQHF. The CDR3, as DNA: TGTGCCAGCAGCTTAGTAGGGGGGAGTTGGCAGCCCCAGCATTTT.